Presented here are 32 T cell receptor beta chains from one specimen sequenced in a study of T cell responses to AZD1222 COVID-19 vaccine (dated by TCRdb to the early 2020s). The method behind the library was the immunoSEQ multiplex PCR assay. The immuneACCESS repertoire file appears here via TCRdb, limited to in-frame rearrangements. These files lack a portion of the clones; in checked studies, under half of the deficit traces to unresolved V genes, and the cause of the others is not known. In this sample the table shows approximately 110,000 clones, roughly 88% of which occur a single time. The top ten clones comprise 9.5% to 15% of the sample. The sample's time point label, decoded: baseline before first vaccination. Interpreted using the paper, the treatment or condition label stands for: meningococcal conjugate vaccine given as trial control. The sequencing here drew on peripheral blood, taken on day 0 of MenACWY control vaccination. These receptor sequences come from an adult in good health.

DNA for the CDR3: TGTGCCAGCAGTGAGAGGGTTGGAAATGGCTACACCTTC. It specifies CASSERVGNGYTF. The chain is built from TRBV6-4 and TRBJ1-2; D unresolved. V was shortened by 3 bases and J by 6 bases, with 11 bases between the two germline ends. CDR1 is MRHNA and CDR2 is SNTAGT in the germline V gene. This CDR3 has 13 amino acids.

The chain recombines TRBV7-9 with TRBJ2-3; D may match TRBD1 or TRBD2 (5 bases each). The ends were cut back, 2 bases at V and 2 bases at J, with 20 bases in the middle. The CDR3 extends over 18 amino acids. Germline CDR1 reads SEHNR; CDR2 reads FQNEAQ (reference sequence). The CDR3 protein is CASSLRLRGLGPTDTQYF. CDR3 DNA sequence: TGTGCCAGCAGCTTACGCCTGAGGGGCCTGGGCCCCACAGATACGCAGTATTTT.

The chain combines TRBV6-6 with TRBJ1-5; D is perhaps TRBD1 (5 bases). CDR3 size: 16 residues. V gave up 0 bases and J gave up 2 bases, with 11 bases separating them. The germline V gene encodes CDR1 MNHNY and CDR2 SVGAGI (reference sequence). The CDR3 reads CASSYSGGAGNQPQHF. The CDR3 coding sequence is TGTGCCAGCAGTTACTCTGGAGGGGCGGGCAATCAGCCCCAGCATTTT.

This chain uses TRBV29-1 with TRBJ2-7, with 14 bases identical to TRBD2. Trimming removed 3 bases from V and 6 bases from J; junction bases left unmatched: 7. The CDR3 is 15 residues long. The germline V gene has CDR1 SQVTM and CDR2 ANQGSEA. The DNA for the CDR3 is TGCAGCGTTGAGGGACTAGCGGGGGCCTCACCCGAGCAGTACTTC. This sequence encodes CSVEGLAGASPEQYF.

The chain employs TRBV19 and TRBJ2-7; 7 bases map to TRBD1. The CDR3 sequence is 15 residues long. CDR1 and CDR2 from the germline V gene are LNHDA and SQIVND (reference sequence). V lost 3 bases and J lost 3; bases outside the gene matches: 8. Written as DNA, the CDR3 is TGTGCCAGTAGTATCGGGACAGAAATCGACTACGAGCAGTACTTC. Residues: CASSIGTEIDYEQYF.

This clone was counted at least ten times. The V call is TRBV4-2, the J call TRBJ1-2; D may be TRBD1 (5 bases). This CDR3 region has 14 residues. Germline-derived CDR1 and CDR2 are LGHNA and YNFKEQ. Trimming removed 0 bases from V and 7 bases from J, with 12 bases in between. CDR3 sequence reads: CASSQENAGTGYTF. DNA for the CDR3: TGTGCCAGCAGCCAAGAAAATGCAGGGACTGGCTACACCTTC.

The CDR3 DNA sequence: TGTGCCATCAGAGGGGGTCTAACTCAGGGCTACACCTTC. Amino acid sequence: CAIRGGLTQGYTF. The gene calls are TRBV10-3 and TRBJ1-2, with D tentatively TRBD1 (6 bases). Per germline, CDR1 ENHRY and CDR2 SYGVKD. CDR3 size: 13 residues. The V and J ends lost 6 bases and 8 bases respectively, with 16 bases between them.

This clone was seen only once. The chain combines TRBV6-2 or TRBV6-3 with TRBJ1-1; D is ambiguous. Germline CDR1 and CDR2: MNHEY and SVGEGT. V was pared by 2 bases and J by 5 bases, with 12 bases between. This CDR3 is built from 14 residues. The CDR3 loop reads CASSYRERWTEAFF. DNA for the CDR3: TGTGCCAGCAGTTACCGTGAACGATGGACTGAAGCTTTCTTT.

This clone was recorded once. The chain couples TRBV7-9 to TRBJ2-5; D call uncertain. V shed 8 bases and J shed 7 bases, with 8 bases lying between them. This CDR3 region has 10 residues. Germline-derived CDR1 and CDR2 are SEHNR and FQNEAQ (reference sequence). CDR3 bases: TGTGCCAGCTCCCCCTCGACCCAGTACTTC. As protein: CASSPSTQYF.

The genes are TRBV10-3 and TRBJ2-5; D remains unclear. The V end lost 7 bases, the J end lost 2 bases, and 5 bases lay between the germline ends. The CDR3 length is 11 residues. Germline V CDR1 and CDR2: ENHRY, SYGVKD. This CDR3 is CAIKGQETQYF. DNA of the CDR3: TGTGCCATCAAGGGACAAGAGACCCAGTACTTC.

This chain connects TRBV7-2 to TRBJ2-7, with 8 bases identical to TRBD2. V was clipped by 1 base and J by 2 bases; unmatched bases: 7. The CDR3 consists of 16 residues. CDR1 is SGHTA and CDR2 is FQGNSA in the germline V gene. In DNA, the CDR3 is TGTGCCAGCAGCTTAGTAATAGCGGGATTTCCCTACGAGCAGTACTTC. The encoded protein is CASSLVIAGFPYEQYF.

The genes are TRBV6-1 and TRBJ1-5; D is unresolved. The CDR3 is made up of 14 amino acids. V lost 2 bases to trimming and J lost 0 bases, with 5 bases between them. Germline assignment: CDR1 MNHNS and CDR2 SASEGT. DNA of the CDR3: TGTGCCAGCAGTGAACAAAATAGCAATCAGCCCCAGCATTTT. Amino acids: CASSEQNSNQPQHF.

This clone was seen more than once but under ten times. The chain carries TRBV7-6 and TRBJ2-2; D possibly uses TRBD1 or TRBD2 (5 bases each). Deletions cut 1 base from V and 0 bases from J, with 15 bases between. Germline V gives CDR1 SGHVS, CDR2 FNYEAQ. The CDR3 loop spans 18 amino acids. The CDR3 loop is CASSLEARGATNTGELFF. In DNA, the CDR3 is TGTGCCAGCAGCTTAGAGGCTCGAGGGGCGACGAACACCGGGGAGCTGTTTTTT.

V gene TRBV4-1 combines with J gene TRBJ2-1, with D perhaps TRBD1 (6 bases). The CDR3 totals 18 residues. Germline values: CDR1 MGHRA, CDR2 YSYEKL. The V gene lost 0 bases and the J gene lost 4 bases, with 19 bases spanning the gap. The CDR3 coding sequence is TGCGCCAGCAGCCAAGATTTTGGGACCGGGACACCTTACAATGAGCAGTTCTTC. As protein: CASSQDFGTGTPYNEQFF.

The genes are TRBV6-6 and TRBJ2-3; 8 positions match TRBD2. CDR3 length: 14 amino acids. Germline V gene data show CDR1 as MNHNY and CDR2 as SVGAGI (reference sequence). J gave up 5 bases and V 7 bases, and 8 bases lay outside the gene matches. CDR3 sequence (DNA): TGTGCCAGCACGCGCGGGGGGACCCTAGATACGCAGTATTTT. Translating it yields CASTRGGTLDTQYF.

V and J are TRBV7-6 and TRBJ1-1, with D maybe TRBD1 (5 bases). The germline V gene encodes CDR1 SGHVS and CDR2 FNYEAQ. Trimming took 1 base from V and 3 from J, leaving 15 bases between them. The CDR3 is 16 residues long. CDR3 sequence reads: CASSLDGRQGYTEAFF. CDR3 coding DNA: TGTGCCAGCAGCTTAGATGGTCGTCAGGGATACACTGAAGCTTTCTTT.

The chain employs TRBV28 and TRBJ2-7; no definite D call. This CDR3 comprises 13 residues. Trimming shortened V by 3 bases and J by 2 bases, and 8 bases separated the two germline ends. Germline V gene data show CDR1 as MDHEN and CDR2 as SYDVKM. Here the CDR3 reads CASSFDSAYEQYF. The CDR3 nucleotides read TGTGCCAGCAGTTTTGACTCGGCCTACGAGCAGTACTTC. Full variable domain (rest looked up from reference TRBV28 and TRBJ2-7): DVKVTQSSRYLVKRTGEKVFLECVQDMDHENMFWYRQDPGLGLRLIYFSYDVKMKEKGDIPEGYSVSREKKERFSLILESASTNQTSMYLCASSFDSAYEQYFGPGTRLTVT.

V gene TRBV28 combines with J gene TRBJ2-7, with a possible D match to TRBD1 (6 bases). This CDR3 has 13 residues. Trimming removed 6 bases from V and 3 bases from J, with 12 bases in between. The germline V gene has CDR1 MDHEN and CDR2 SYDVKM. The CDR3 DNA reads TGTGCCAGCAGGATTGGACAGCACTACGAGCAGTACTTC. It is translated as CASRIGQHYEQYF. The full variable domain, with the rest looked up from reference TRBV28 and TRBJ2-7, is DVKVTQSSRYLVKRTGEKVFLECVQDMDHENMFWYRQDPGLGLRLIYFSYDVKMKEKGDIPEGYSVSREKKERFSLILESASTNQTSMYLCASRIGQHYEQYFGPGTRLTVT.

This clone is a singleton in its sample. This same CDR3 is encoded by further DNA sequences in the sample. The J gene is TRBJ1-3, the V gene TRBV28; D may be TRBD1 (5 bases). The CDR3 extends over 12 amino acids. Germline V gives CDR1 MDHEN, CDR2 SYDVKM. V gave up 6 bases and J gave up 6 bases, with 9 bases separating them. CDR3: CASRDTLNTIYF. CDR3 sequence (DNA): TGTGCCAGCAGGGACACTTTAAACACCATATATTTT.

The chain combines TRBV7-2 with TRBJ1-5; TRBD1 agrees at 10 bases. Trimming removed 4 bases from V and 4 bases from J; junction bases left unmatched: 1. Germline V gives CDR1 SGHTA, CDR2 FQGNSA. This CDR3 has 14 residues. The CDR3 loop reads CASSWDRGNQPQHF. CDR3 bases: TGTGCCAGCAGCTGGGACAGGGGAAATCAGCCCCAGCATTTT.

The chain is built from TRBV2 and TRBJ2-3; 8 nucleotides line up with TRBD1. This CDR3 is built from 13 residues. V lost 6 bases, J lost 6 bases, and 5 bases stayed unmatched. Germline CDR1 SNHLY, CDR2 FYNNEI. The CDR3 sequence: CASRADRGDTQYF. Written as DNA, the CDR3 is TGTGCCAGCAGAGCCGACAGGGGTGATACGCAGTATTTT. The full variable domain, completed using reference TRBV2 and TRBJ2-3, is EPEVTQTPSHQVTQMGQEVILRCVPISNHLYFYWYRQILGQKVEFLVSFYNNEISEKSEIFDDQFSVERPDGSNFTLKIRSTKLEDSAMYFCASRADRGDTQYFGPGTRLTVL.

The chain employs TRBV28 and TRBJ2-5, with no clear D. Germline CDR1 is MDHEN and CDR2 is SYDVKM. The CDR3 consists of 15 residues. V lost 0 bases to trimming and J lost 5 bases, with 13 bases between them. The CDR3 DNA reads as TGTGCCAGCAGTTTATGGATGGACCTCGGGGAGACCCAGTACTTC. Translated, it gives CASSLWMDLGETQYF.

The V and J genes are TRBV6-5 and TRBJ1-2, with D unresolved. The V end was cut by 9 bases, the J end by 2 bases, with 10 bases between. This CDR3 contains 12 residues. The germline V gene has CDR1 MNHEY and CDR2 SVGAGI. The CDR3: CASRSRNYGYTF. In DNA form, the CDR3 reads TGTGCCAGTCGGTCCAGAAACTATGGCTACACCTTC.

This clone has a single count. The chain joins TRBV3-1 (or the pseudogene TRBV3-2) to TRBJ2-1; TRBD2 matches 9 bases. This CDR3 contains 17 residues. The V gene end was trimmed by 4 bases and the J gene end by 6 bases; junction bases not matched to a gene: 13. Germline V gene data show CDR1 as LGHDT and CDR2 as YNNKEL (reference sequence). The CDR3 DNA sequence: TGTGCCAGCAGCCTCTTTAGCTCTGGCGGGAGGGCCAATGAGCAGTTCTTC. Its protein product is CASSLFSSGGRANEQFF.

The chain joins TRBV24-1 to TRBJ2-5, with 10 positions matching TRBD2. The germline CDR1 and CDR2 sequences are KGHDR and SFDVKD. V lost 9 bases, J lost 3 bases, and 6 bases stayed unmatched. The CDR3 spans 14 residues. The CDR3 protein is CATGTSGAEETQYF. The CDR3 coding sequence is TGTGCCACCGGTACTAGCGGGGCTGAAGAGACCCAGTACTTC.

This chain joins TRBV28 and TRBJ1-5, with D maybe TRBD1 (6 bases). Trimming left V 8 bases short and J 3 bases short, with 20 bases between. CDR3 length: 16 residues. Germline CDR1 reads MDHEN; CDR2 reads SYDVKM. DNA for the CDR3: TGTGCCAGCCCGCCTTCCGGCAGGGGTGTCAATCAGCCCCAGCATTTT. It is translated as CASPPSGRGVNQPQHF. The whole variable domain, remainder taken from reference TRBV28 and TRBJ1-5, is DVKVTQSSRYLVKRTGEKVFLECVQDMDHENMFWYRQDPGLGLRLIYFSYDVKMKEKGDIPEGYSVSREKKERFSLILESASTNQTSMYLCASPPSGRGVNQPQHFGDGTRLSIL.

The chain joins TRBV5-1 to TRBJ1-1; tentatively, D is TRBD1 (6 bases). Germline V gene sequence: CDR1 SGHRS, CDR2 YFSETQ. The CDR3 spans 14 residues. Trimming took off 5 bases at V and 0 bases at J, with 11 bases between the two ends. The CDR3 sequence: CASRRTALNTEAFF. The CDR3 DNA reads TGCGCCAGCAGAAGGACAGCGCTGAACACTGAAGCTTTCTTT.

V and J are TRBV28 and TRBJ2-1, with TRBD1 as a possible D gene (5 bases). This CDR3 has 14 amino acids. CDR1 and CDR2 from the germline V gene are MDHEN and SYDVKM. Trimming left V 1 base short and J 7 bases short, with 11 bases between. CDR3 sequence (DNA): TGTGCCAGCAGTTTATTAAGGGGTTGGAATGAGCAGTTCTTC. Amino acid sequence: CASSLLRGWNEQFF.

The chain uses TRBV4-1 and TRBJ2-4; 10 nucleotides match TRBD2. This CDR3 is 20 amino acids long. Per germline, CDR1 MGHRA and CDR2 YSYEKL. V dropped 1 base and J dropped 3; count of bases not matched to a gene: 15. The CDR3 nucleotides read TGCGCCAGCAGCCAAGTTGTTCCAGCGGGAGGGCCTGAAGGCAAAAACATTCAGTACTTC. Translated: CASSQVVPAGGPEGKNIQYF.

The chain links TRBV20-1 to TRBJ1-5, with D possibly matching TRBD1 (6 bases). The CDR3 sequence is 14 residues long. CDR1 and CDR2 (germline): DFQATT, SNEGSKA (reference sequence). Trimming removed 3 bases at V and 7 bases at J, with 16 bases between. CDR3 residues: CSASTGRLGQPQHF. Written as DNA, the CDR3 is TGCAGTGCTAGTACAGGGCGGTTAGGCCAGCCCCAGCATTTT.

As to this clone: The same CDR3 arises from other DNA sequences in this sample as well. The chain links TRBV28 to TRBJ1-2; D is ambiguous. The CDR3 has 11 amino acids. CDR1 is MDHEN, CDR2 SYDVKM, per germline. V shed 2 bases and J shed 3 bases, with 1 base lying between them. The CDR3 spells CASSLDYGYTF. Here the CDR3 DNA reads TGTGCCAGCAGTTTAGACTATGGCTACACCTTC.

The gene calls are TRBV29-1 and TRBJ2-2; D gene unclear. The V end was cut by 1 base, the J end by 7 bases, with 19 bases between. The CDR3 extends over 16 amino acids. CDR1 is SQVTM and CDR2 is ANQGSEA in the germline V gene. This chain's CDR3 is CSVEGPPTARGGELFF. The CDR3 bases are TGCAGCGTTGAAGGGCCTCCGACGGCGCGAGGCGGGGAGCTGTTTTTT.